This TCR beta chain was sequenced during a study of blood T cell repertoires in COVID-19. Overall study: Sites across the United States, Italy and Spain contributed samples from acute and convalescent COVID-19.

Germline V gene sequence: CDR1 LGHNA, CDR2 YNFKEQ. Trimming stripped 4 bases from V and 2 bases from J, with 9 bases between. CDR3 length: 14 residues. TCRdb keeps only in-frame clones here, not all; method: immunoSEQ multiplex PCR. This table has around 60,000 clones, around 85% appearing once. The source material was peripheral blood. The sequence was obtained from a man in his 70s with acute or convalescent COVID-19. The chain links TRBV4-2 to TRBJ2-1; D is possibly TRBD2 (6 bases). This chain's CDR3 is CASSPQRAYNEQFF. CDR3 nucleotides: TGTGCCAGCAGCCCCCAGCGGGCCTACAATGAGCAGTTCTTC.